Below are 26 T cell receptor beta chains sequenced from a single sample in a study of blood T cells in healthy people across ages. Then a second PCR, running roughly 7 to 11 cycles, was carried out with a sample-barcoded 5' primer and a J-beta primer mix. One entry per CDR3 protein results from TCRdb running MiXCR on the 5' RACE reads. The sample holds more than 800,000 distinct CDR3 sequences, less than 35% seen once. The sequencing input was blood. The origin of the receptors is a woman of 80 years or more in good health.

The chain recombines TRBV7-6 with TRBJ2-7, with D perhaps assigned TRBD1 or TRBD2 (5 bases each). Germline V CDR1 and CDR2: SGHVS, FNYEAQ. Trimming cost V 1 base and J 1 base, with 11 bases left between them. The CDR3 spans 15 residues. The CDR3 DNA follows: TGTGCCAGCAGCTTAGTTCGGGACCCATCCTACGAGCAGTACTTC. It translates to CASSLVRDPSYEQYF.

The gene calls are TRBV12-3 or TRBV12-4 and TRBJ1-4; 9 bases map to TRBD1. The V gene end was trimmed by 4 bases and the J gene end by 2 bases; junction bases not matched to a gene: 2. CDR3 length: 15 amino acids. The DNA for the CDR3 is TGTGCCAGCAGTTCCGGACAGGGGACTAATGAAAAACTGTTTTTT. Translating it yields CASSSGQGTNEKLFF.

The CDR3 protein is CASSLHGQGFEKLFF. Here the CDR3 DNA reads TGTGCCAGCAGTCTCCATGGGCAGGGTTTTGAAAAACTGTTTTTT. The chain employs TRBV12-3 or TRBV12-4 and TRBJ1-4; TRBD1 is a possible D gene (5 bases). Trimming stripped 5 bases from V and 7 bases from J, with 17 bases between. The CDR3 sequence is 15 residues long.

The gene calls are TRBV12-3 or TRBV12-4 and TRBJ2-1; 8 bases are a match to TRBD1. The CDR3 is 14 residues long. Trimming took 4 bases from V and 6 from J; bases not matched to a gene: 5. CDR3 sequence (DNA): TGTGCCAGCAGTTCGAGACAGGGGAGCAATGAGCAGTTCTTC. It translates to CASSSRQGSNEQFF.

This clonotype was counted many times. CDR3 sequence (DNA): TGTGCCAGCAGTCCTCGCATCTTGGGACATCTCCAATACAATGAGCAGTTCTTC. This gives the protein CASSPRILGHLQYNEQFF. V gene TRBV12-3 or TRBV12-4 combines with J gene TRBJ2-1; possible D gene TRBD1, 6 bases. CDR3 length: 18 amino acids. V was clipped by 5 bases and J by 4 bases, with 24 bases between them.

This clonotype was counted ten times or more. CDR3: CASSYSGGANGLGQPQHF. The CDR3 DNA sequence: TGTGCCAGCAGTTACTCCGGGGGAGCTAATGGACTCGGTCAGCCCCAGCATTTT. V usage is TRBV6-2 or TRBV6-3 and J usage is TRBJ1-5; D might be TRBD1 (5 bases). The V gene's germline CDR1 is MNHEY and CDR2 SVGEGT. The V gene lost 0 bases and the J gene lost 6 bases, with 21 bases spanning the gap. There are 18 residues in the CDR3.

This clonotype was detected ten times or more. The chain employs TRBV2 and TRBJ2-5, with D possibly matching TRBD1 (5 bases). Germline CDR1 SNHLY, CDR2 FYNNEI. Trimming stripped 7 bases from V and 5 bases from J, with 20 bases between. There are 15 residues in the CDR3. The CDR3 DNA is TGTGCCAGCAAACGGCCAGGGCTATCTCAGGAGACCCAGTACTTC. Translation: CASKRPGLSQETQYF. The whole variable domain, filled in from reference TRBV2 and TRBJ2-5, reads EPEVTQTPSHQVTQMGQEVILRCVPISNHLYFYWYRQILGQKVEFLVSFYNNEISEKSEIFDDQFSVERPDGSNFTLKIRSTKLEDSAMYFCASKRPGLSQETQYFGPGTRLLVL.

This clonotype was counted ten times or more. The V gene is TRBV6-2 or TRBV6-3, the J gene TRBJ1-2; weak D call: TRBD1 (5 bases). The germline V gene encodes CDR1 MNHEY and CDR2 SVGEGT. The CDR3 length is 11 residues. With 9 bases removed from V and 3 bases from J, the gap between germline ends came to 8 bases. CDR3 protein: CASGGDYGYTF. In DNA, the CDR3 is TGTGCCAGTGGAGGGGACTATGGCTACACCTTC.

This clonotype was recorded at least ten times. This chain joins TRBV15 and TRBJ1-2, with 9 nucleotides matching TRBD1. From germline, CDR1 is LNHNV and CDR2 YYDKDF (reference sequence). V lost 5 bases, J lost 4 bases, and 5 bases stayed unmatched. The CDR3 has 14 residues. CDR3: CATSAQDRGYGYTF. DNA of the CDR3: TGTGCCACCAGCGCTCAGGACAGGGGCTATGGCTACACCTTC.

In this sample, this clonotype turned up a few times. This sequence joins TRBV18 and TRBJ2-4, with 7 nucleotides matching TRBD1. V lost 0 bases to trimming and J lost 1 base; unmatched junction nucleotides: 3. Germline assignment: CDR1 KGHSH and CDR2 LQKENI. This CDR3 has 16 residues. The CDR3 DNA follows: TGTGCCAGCTCACCACCCATGACAGGGGCCAAAAACATTCAGTACTTC. Translation gives CASSPPMTGAKNIQYF.

The genes are TRBV7-2 and TRBJ2-3, with TRBD2 matching over 7 bases. Trimming removed 5 bases from V and 6 bases from J; junction bases left unmatched: 14. Germline CDR1 reads SGHTA; CDR2 reads FQGNSA. The CDR3 runs to 16 residues. CDR3 DNA sequence: TGTGCCAGCAGCCGGCCAGCGGGGAGCGGCTGGGATACGCAGTATTTT. This encodes CASSRPAGSGWDTQYF.

This clonotype was counted many times. This chain uses TRBV11-2 with TRBJ2-6; possibly TRBD1 for D (5 bases). This CDR3 is built from 16 residues. Looked up from germline, CDR1 is SGHAT and CDR2 is FQNNGV. Between the trimmed V and J ends, which lost 2 bases and 2 bases, there was a span of 10 bases. This chain's CDR3 is CASSLSGRAGANVLTF. The CDR3 DNA sequence: TGTGCCAGCAGCTTATCCGGCAGGGCTGGGGCCAACGTCCTGACTTTC. Using reference TRBV11-2 and TRBJ2-6 for the parts outside the CDR3, the full variable domain is EAGVAQSPRYKIIEKRQSVAFWCNPISGHATLYWYQQILGQGPKLLIQFQNNGVVDDSQLPKDRFSAERLKGVDSTLKIQPAKLEDSAVYLCASSLSGRAGANVLTFGAGSRLTVL.

A single count supports this clonotype. This sequence joins TRBV7-9 and TRBJ2-5; 9 nucleotides agree with TRBD1. Trimming cost V 5 bases and J 11 bases; bases outside gene matches: 9. Germline CDR1 SEHNR, CDR2 FQNEAQ (reference sequence). The CDR3 extends over 13 amino acids. The CDR3 spells CASSRTGVNGQYF. The CDR3 region has the DNA TGTGCCAGCAGCCGGACAGGGGTCAATGGGCAGTACTTC.

A remark on this clonotype: It may be a read error: a sequence one base away is much more abundant. The genes are TRBV7-2 and TRBJ2-7; 10 bases line up with TRBD1. Germline CDR1 reads SGHTA; CDR2 reads FQGNSA. The CDR3 is made up of 14 amino acids. The V and J ends lost 5 bases and 7 bases, in that order; junction bases with no gene match: 8. The CDR3 region is CASSPVTGGREQYF. CDR3 sequence (DNA): TGTGCCAGCAGCCCGGTGACAGGGGGCCGAGAGCAGTACTTC.

As regards this clonotype: A much larger clone lies a single base off, so this may be a read error. The V and J genes are TRBV7-9 and TRBJ2-5, with 11 bases aligning to TRBD2. The J segment lost 11 bases and the V segment lost 2 bases, leaving 13 bases of the junction unmatched. The CDR3 runs 16 residues. Germline lookup yields CDR1 SEHNR and CDR2 FQNEAQ (reference sequence). In DNA, the CDR3 is TGTGCCAGCAGCTTAATAGCGGGGGGGCCGGGCAATGAGCAGTACTTC. Residues: CASSLIAGGPGNEQYF.

This clonotype was recorded at least ten times. The chain recombines TRBV20-1 with TRBJ2-1; 11 positions agree with TRBD2. Looked up from germline, CDR1 is DFQATT and CDR2 is SNEGSKA (reference sequence). The trim removed 7 bases at V and 12 bases at J, leaving 17 bases unmatched. This CDR3 is built from 15 residues. CDR3 residues: CSVQPTSGAKRGQFF. In DNA form, the CDR3 reads TGCAGTGTTCAACCGACTAGCGGGGCAAAGAGGGGGCAGTTCTTC.

This clonotype has only a few counts. The chain recombines TRBV21-1 with TRBJ2-7; TRBD1, the table's D call, lacks a check against the DNA. TRBV21-1 represents a pseudogene. The CDR3 has 16 amino acids. The CDR3 DNA is TGTGCCAGCAGCAAAGATGGAAGGGACCGGGGTAACGAGCAGTACTTC. This encodes CASSKDGRDRGNEQYF.

On this clonotype: A much larger clone lies a single base off, so this may be a read error. The chain has TRBV7-2 and TRBJ1-6; TRBD1 aligns across 7 bases. The germline gives CDR1 SGHTA, CDR2 FQGNSA. J gave up 9 bases and V 5 bases, and 10 bases lay outside the gene matches. The CDR3 contains 15 residues. The DNA for the CDR3 is TGTGCCAGCAGCCTGGGGGGACAGCAAAGTTCACCCCTCCACTTT. Translation: CASSLGGQQSSPLHF. The full variable domain, its missing parts supplied by reference TRBV7-2 and TRBJ1-6, is GAGVSQSPSNKVTEKGKDVELRCDPISGHTALYWYRQSLGQGLEFLIYFQGNSAPDKSGLPSDRFSAERTGGSVSTLTIQRTQQEDSAVYLCASSLGGQQSSPLHFGNGTRLTVT.

Concerning this clonotype itself: Given a much more abundant clone one base away, this may be a read error. The CDR3 region has the DNA TGCAGTGCTCCCTTAGAAGTGGCGGAAAAACTGTTTTTT. Translated: CSAPLEVAEKLFF. The chain couples TRBV20-1 to TRBJ1-4; D gene ambiguous. In germline, CDR1 is DFQATT, CDR2 SNEGSKA (reference sequence). V lost 5 bases to trimming and J lost 8 bases, with 15 bases between them. The length of the CDR3 is 13 residues.

This clonotype showed up many times. CDR3 DNA: TGCGCCAGCAGCTCAGGACAGGTGGTTTGGGAGCAGTTCTTC. The encoded protein is CASSSGQVVWEQFF. The genes are TRBV5-1 and TRBJ2-1; TRBD1 aligns across 7 bases. V shed 3 bases, J shed 10 bases, and the junction held 10 bases outside the gene matches. Germline CDR1 reads SGHRS; CDR2 reads YFSETQ. The CDR3 spans 14 residues. Using reference TRBV5-1 and TRBJ2-1 for the parts outside the CDR3, the full variable domain is KAGVTQTPRYLIKTRGQQVTLSCSPISGHRSVSWYQQTPGQGLQFLFEYFSETQRNKGNFPGRFSGRQFSNSRSEMNVSTLELGDSALYLCASSSGQVVWEQFFGPGTRLTVL.

The chain uses TRBV5-1 and TRBJ1-6; a possible D gene is TRBD1 (5 bases). Germline V lookup: CDR1 SGHRS, CDR2 YFSETQ. The CDR3 consists of 16 residues. Trimming removed 4 bases at V and 5 bases at J, with 16 bases between. The chain's CDR3 is CASSGDGGFDNSPLHF. The CDR3 region has the DNA TGCGCCAGCAGCGGGGACGGAGGGTTCGATAATTCACCCCTCCACTTT.

There are many counts of this clonotype. This sequence joins TRBV20-1 and TRBJ1-1; D is ambiguous. Germline CDR1 reads DFQATT; CDR2 reads SNEGSKA (reference sequence). CDR3 size: 13 residues. The V and J ends lost 0 bases and 0 bases respectively, with 5 bases between them. The CDR3 nucleotides read TGCAGTGCTAGAGACATCATGAACACTGAAGCTTTCTTT. Encoded protein: CSARDIMNTEAFF.

V is TRBV12-3 or TRBV12-4 and J is TRBJ2-7, with 10 bases that match TRBD2. The last part of the DNA fits TRBJ2-5 better; the J call may be wrong. The CDR3 is made up of 15 amino acids. The chain's CDR3 is CASSFPRAGGGTQYF. DNA for the CDR3: TGTGCCAGCAGTTTCCCCCGAGCGGGAGGGGGGACCCAGTACTTC.

This clonotype has ten or more counts. The V and J genes are TRBV5-6 and TRBJ2-1, with 11 bases that match TRBD2. The ends lost 0 bases at V and 14 bases at J; junction bases unmatched: 10. The CDR3 is made up of 15 amino acids. Germline V gene data show CDR1 as SGHDT and CDR2 as YYEEEE. In DNA, the CDR3 is TGTGCCAGCAGCTTGGCCTGGGGGCTAGCGGGGGGAAAGTTCTTC. Translation gives CASSLAWGLAGGKFF.

This chain connects TRBV9 to TRBJ1-1; no reliable D call. Germline V gene sequence: CDR1 SGDLS, CDR2 YYNGEE. The CDR3 contains 14 residues. V was trimmed by 0 bases and J by 1 base, leaving 7 bases between them. DNA for the CDR3: TGTGCCAGCAGCGTAGCAGGAACGAACACTGAAGCTTTCTTT. Protein product: CASSVAGTNTEAFF. Full variable domain (remainder filled in from reference TRBV9 and TRBJ1-1): DSGVTQTPKHLITATGQRVTLRCSPRSGDLSVYWYQQSLDQGLQFLIQYYNGEERAKGNILERFSAQQFPDLHSELNLSSLELGDSALYFCASSVAGTNTEAFFGQGTRLTVV.

The rearrangement joins TRBV6-2 or TRBV6-3 to TRBJ1-5; D is ambiguous. Germline-derived CDR1 and CDR2 are MNHEY and SVGEGT. This CDR3 is 14 amino acids long. V was cut by 0 bases and J by 4 bases, with 7 bases left in between. The CDR3 reads CASSYSWSNQPQHF. The CDR3 DNA follows: TGTGCCAGCAGTTACTCCTGGAGTAATCAGCCCCAGCATTTT.